This T cell receptor (beta chain) was observed in a study of blood T cell repertoires in COVID-19 (TCRdb year 2020). Notes on the research overall: The collaborator samples originated in the United States, Italy and Spain and spanned the acute and convalescent phases of COVID-19. The material from the prospective study consisted of cDNA or gDNA derived from T cells, B-cell-depleted T cells, or PBMCs. Deeply sampled blood TCRbeta repertoires from subjects exposed to, actively infected with, or recovered from COVID-19 were included in the dataset. The repertoires were released in a freely available public database meant as a resource for research on the immune response to SARS-CoV-2. Samples were obtained from the ongoing ImmuneRACE study (first 160 participants) and from over a thousand subjects provided by 6 global collaborators. Nearly every sample came with metadata listing a de-identified subject ID, COVID-19 status, age in years and sex. Where HLA class I and class II types were available, the types were taken from metadata supplied by the sample provider, not from assay-based typing. Results the study describes overall, beyond this receptor: The quantity of clinical and demographic metadata differed by source and by participant and was supplied without curation.

TCRbeta CDR3 regions were amplified from genomic DNA using the immunoSEQ Assay, a bias-controlled multiplex PCR. Turning to the authors' computational methods: Within the assay, amplification of reference gene primers was used to estimate how many nucleated cells each sample contained. To quantify the absolute abundance of each unique TCRbeta CDR3 rearrangement, sequence reads were collapsed and filtered. Productive Simpson clonality was computed per sample as the square root of Simpson's diversity index over productive rearrangements. This is the immuneACCESS table as TCRdb keeps it, with only in-frame sequences that have V and J called. A part of the clones is gone; compared with another copy, unresolved V genes explain less than half, and the rest is unexplained. V, J and clone size were drawn from that table, and D and trimming were deduced from the DNA. Present in this sample are under 250,000 clones, under 90% of which were seen just once. 5.1% of the sample comes from the top ten.

Regarding this clone: Its antigen is not yet known. No base quality values were provided; no much bigger clone lies one nucleotide off.

Samples from volunteer blood donors who had recovered from COVID-19 were contributed by a second Seattle source. Whole blood was collected in K2EDTA tubes by collaborating institutions according to the institutions' own protocols. Collaborator samples were shipped for TCRbeta analysis as frozen whole blood, isolated PBMCs, or DNA extracted from either sample type. The germline V gene (reference sequence) gives CDR1 as LNHNV and CDR2 as YYDKDF. At the junction V is shortened by 3 bases and J by 8 bases, with 13 bases in between. The CDR3 has 13 amino acids, counting the end cysteine and phenylalanine. Here the CDR3 DNA is all that survives: 39 bases in frame from base 1.

The chain is encoded by TRBV15 joined to TRBJ1-2; possibly the D gene is TRBD1, per 6 matching bases. Source material: peripheral blood. The TCR originated in a woman aged 55-69 years who had recovered from COVID-19. The CDR3 protein is CATSRSRTEGYTF. In nucleotides, the sequence is TGTGCCACCAGCAGGAGCAGGACAGAGGGCTACACCTTC.